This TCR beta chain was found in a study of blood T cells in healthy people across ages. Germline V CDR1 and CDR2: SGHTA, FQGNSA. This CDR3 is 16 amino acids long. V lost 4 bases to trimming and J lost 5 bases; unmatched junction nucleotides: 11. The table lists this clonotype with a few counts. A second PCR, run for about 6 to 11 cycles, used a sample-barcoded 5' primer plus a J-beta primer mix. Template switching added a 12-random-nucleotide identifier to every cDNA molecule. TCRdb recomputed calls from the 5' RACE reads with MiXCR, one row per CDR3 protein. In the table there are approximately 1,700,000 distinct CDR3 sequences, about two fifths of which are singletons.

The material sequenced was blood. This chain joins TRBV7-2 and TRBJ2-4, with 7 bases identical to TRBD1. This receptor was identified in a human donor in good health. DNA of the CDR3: TGTGCCAGCAGCTCCAGAGCCGGGACAGCTGAAAACATTCAGTACTTC. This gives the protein CASSSRAGTAENIQYF.